This T cell receptor (beta chain) was recovered during a study of a mutant IDH1 vaccine in newly diagnosed glioma. On the study more broadly: Eight vaccinations were given in weeks 1, 3, 5, 7, 11, 15, 19 and 23. Vaccination started 4-6 weeks after radiotherapy alone, or with temozolomide cycles.

As regards this clone: The antigen is undetermined.

The time point here: week 11, during vaccination. A single vaccine dose contained 300 ug of mutant IDH1 20-mer peptide, and topical imiquimod was used with it. Sequenced by immunoSEQ multiplex PCR; TCRdb stores in-frame clones only, minus some. The sample has tens of thousands of clones, 70% seen once. This CDR3 has 11 amino acids. V was shortened by 3 bases and J by 1 base, with 2 bases between the two germline ends. CDR1 and CDR2 from the germline V gene are SGHRS and YFSETQ. The J gene is TRBJ2-7, the V gene TRBV5-1; no clear D. The material sequenced was peripheral blood mononuclear cells (PBMCs), taken from a glioma patient whose treatment included an IDH1 peptide vaccine. This receptor was taken from a man between 18 and 35 years old with glioma. Some clones in this sample may be carry-over from other donors' samples. DNA of the CDR3: TGCGCCAGCAGCTCTTCCTACGAGCAGTACTTC. It codes for CASSSSYEQYF.